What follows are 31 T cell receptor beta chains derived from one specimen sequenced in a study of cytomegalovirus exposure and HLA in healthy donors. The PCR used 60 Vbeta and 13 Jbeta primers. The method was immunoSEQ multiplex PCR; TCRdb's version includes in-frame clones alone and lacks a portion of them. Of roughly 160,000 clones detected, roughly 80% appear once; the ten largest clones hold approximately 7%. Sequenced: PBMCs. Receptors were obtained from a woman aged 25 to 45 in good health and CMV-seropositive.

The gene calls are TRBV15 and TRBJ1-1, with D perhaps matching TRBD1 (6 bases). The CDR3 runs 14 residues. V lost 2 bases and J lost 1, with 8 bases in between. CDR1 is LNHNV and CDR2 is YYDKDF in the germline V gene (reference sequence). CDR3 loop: CATSRSRGNTEAFF. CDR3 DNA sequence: TGTGCCACCAGCAGATCCAGGGGGAACACTGAAGCTTTCTTT.

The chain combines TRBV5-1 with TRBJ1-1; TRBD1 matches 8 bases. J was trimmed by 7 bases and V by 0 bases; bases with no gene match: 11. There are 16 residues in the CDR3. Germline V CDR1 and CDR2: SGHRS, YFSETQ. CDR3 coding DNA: TGCGCCAGCAGCTTGGCCGGGACAGGCCTTAACCTTGAAGCTTTCTTT. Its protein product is CASSLAGTGLNLEAFF.

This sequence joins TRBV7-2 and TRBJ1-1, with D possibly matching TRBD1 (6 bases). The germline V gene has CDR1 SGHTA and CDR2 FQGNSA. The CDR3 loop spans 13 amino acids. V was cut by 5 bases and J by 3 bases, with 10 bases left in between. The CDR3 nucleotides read TGTGCCAGCAGCCCACAGGGTGACACTGAAGCTTTCTTT. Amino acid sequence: CASSPQGDTEAFF.

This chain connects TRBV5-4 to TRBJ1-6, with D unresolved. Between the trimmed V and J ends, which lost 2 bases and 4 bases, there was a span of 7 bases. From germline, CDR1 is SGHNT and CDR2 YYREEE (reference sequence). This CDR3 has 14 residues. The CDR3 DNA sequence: TGTGCCAGCAGCTTATCAGATTATAATTCACCCCTCCACTTT. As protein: CASSLSDYNSPLHF.

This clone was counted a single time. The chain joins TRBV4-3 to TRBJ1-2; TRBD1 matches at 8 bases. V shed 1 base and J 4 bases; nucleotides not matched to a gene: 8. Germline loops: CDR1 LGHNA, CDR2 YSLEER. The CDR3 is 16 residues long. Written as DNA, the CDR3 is TGCGCCAGCAGCCAAGGGACAGGGCACAGCGGCTATGGCTACACCTTC. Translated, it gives CASSQGTGHSGYGYTF.

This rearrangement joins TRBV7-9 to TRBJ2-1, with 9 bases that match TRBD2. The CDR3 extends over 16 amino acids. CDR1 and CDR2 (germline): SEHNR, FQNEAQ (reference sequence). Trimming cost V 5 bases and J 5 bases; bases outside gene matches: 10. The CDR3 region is CASSVVGAGGHNEQFF. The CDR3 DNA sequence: TGTGCCAGCAGCGTAGTCGGGGCGGGGGGGCACAATGAGCAGTTCTTC.

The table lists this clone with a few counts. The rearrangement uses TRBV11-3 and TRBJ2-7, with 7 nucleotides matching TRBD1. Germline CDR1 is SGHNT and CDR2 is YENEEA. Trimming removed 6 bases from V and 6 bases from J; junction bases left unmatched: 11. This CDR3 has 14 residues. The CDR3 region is CASRRIRGFGEQYF. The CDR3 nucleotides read TGTGCCAGCAGACGTATCAGGGGGTTCGGCGAGCAGTACTTC.

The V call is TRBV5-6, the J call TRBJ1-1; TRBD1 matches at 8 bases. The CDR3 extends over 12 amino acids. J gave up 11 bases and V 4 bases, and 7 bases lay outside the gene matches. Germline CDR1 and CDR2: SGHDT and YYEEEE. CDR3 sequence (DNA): TGTGCCAGCAGCGGCCCGGACAGGGTGGCTTTCTTT. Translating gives CASSGPDRVAFF.

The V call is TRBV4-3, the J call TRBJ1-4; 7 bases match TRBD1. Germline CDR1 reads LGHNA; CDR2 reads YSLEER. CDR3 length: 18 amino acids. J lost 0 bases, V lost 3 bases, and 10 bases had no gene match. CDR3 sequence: CASSQDPGQSATNEKLFF. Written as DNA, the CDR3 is TGCGCCAGCAGCCAGGACCCGGGACAGAGTGCAACTAATGAAAAACTGTTTTTT.

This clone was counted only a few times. CDR3 region: CASSLGHRPNTEAFF. The CDR3 coding sequence is TGTGCCAGCAGCTTGGGACATCGACCGAACACTGAAGCTTTCTTT. The chain uses TRBV5-6 and TRBJ1-1, with D unresolved. With 0 bases removed from V and 1 base from J, the gap between germline ends came to 10 bases. This CDR3 has 15 residues. Germline-derived CDR1 and CDR2 are SGHDT and YYEEEE.

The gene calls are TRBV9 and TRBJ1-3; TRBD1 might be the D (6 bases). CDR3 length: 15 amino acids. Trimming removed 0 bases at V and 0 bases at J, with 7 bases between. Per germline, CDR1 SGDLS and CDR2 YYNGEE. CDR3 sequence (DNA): TGTGCCAGCAGCGTAGAGGGGGTCTCTGGAAACACCATATATTTT. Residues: CASSVEGVSGNTIYF.

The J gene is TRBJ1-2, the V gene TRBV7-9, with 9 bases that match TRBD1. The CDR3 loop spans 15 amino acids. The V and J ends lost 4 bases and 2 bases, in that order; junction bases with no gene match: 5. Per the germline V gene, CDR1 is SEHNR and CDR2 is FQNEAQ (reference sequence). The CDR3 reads CASSSRTGANYGYTF. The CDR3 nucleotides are TGTGCCAGCAGCTCCCGGACAGGGGCAAACTATGGCTACACCTTC.

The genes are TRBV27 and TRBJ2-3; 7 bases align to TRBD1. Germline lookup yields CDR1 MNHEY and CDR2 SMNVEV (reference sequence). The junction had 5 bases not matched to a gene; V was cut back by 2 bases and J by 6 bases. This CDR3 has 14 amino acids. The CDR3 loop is CASSLLQGFDTQYF. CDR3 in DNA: TGTGCCAGCAGTTTACTACAGGGGTTTGATACGCAGTATTTT.

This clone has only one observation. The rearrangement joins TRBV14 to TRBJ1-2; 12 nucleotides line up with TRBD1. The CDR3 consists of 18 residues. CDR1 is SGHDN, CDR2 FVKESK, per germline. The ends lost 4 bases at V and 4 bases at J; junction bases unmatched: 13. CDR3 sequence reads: CASSLRSGQGAFVYGYTF. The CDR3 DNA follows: TGTGCCAGCAGCCTTAGATCGGGACAGGGGGCTTTTGTCTATGGCTACACCTTC. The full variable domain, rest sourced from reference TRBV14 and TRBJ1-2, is EAGVTQFPSHSVIEKGQTVTLRCDPISGHDNLYWYRRVMGKEIKFLLHFVKESKQDESGMPNNRFLAERTGGTYSTLKVQPAELEDSGVYFCASSLRSGQGAFVYGYTFGSGTRLTVV.

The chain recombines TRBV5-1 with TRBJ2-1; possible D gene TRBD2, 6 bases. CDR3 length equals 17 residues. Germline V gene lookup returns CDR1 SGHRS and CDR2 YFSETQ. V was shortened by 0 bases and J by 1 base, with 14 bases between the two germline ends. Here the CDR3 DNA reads TGCGCCAGCAGCTTGGCCGGGCGGGGACTTTCCTACAATGAGCAGTTCTTC. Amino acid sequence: CASSLAGRGLSYNEQFF.

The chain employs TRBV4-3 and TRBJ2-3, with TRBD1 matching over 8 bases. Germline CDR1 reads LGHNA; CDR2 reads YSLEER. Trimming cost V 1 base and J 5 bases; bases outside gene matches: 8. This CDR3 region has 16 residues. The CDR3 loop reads CASSQAAGGRQDTQYF. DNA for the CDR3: TGCGCCAGCAGCCAAGCGGCAGGGGGCAGGCAAGATACGCAGTATTTT.

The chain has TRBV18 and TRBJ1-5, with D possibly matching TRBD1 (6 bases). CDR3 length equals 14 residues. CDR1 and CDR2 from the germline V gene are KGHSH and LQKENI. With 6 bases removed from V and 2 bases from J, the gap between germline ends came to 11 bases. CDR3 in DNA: TGTGCCAGCTCCCAGGGGAGGGGCAATCAGCCCCAGCATTTT. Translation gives CASSQGRGNQPQHF. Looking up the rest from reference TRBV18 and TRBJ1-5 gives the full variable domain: NAGVMQNPRHLVRRRGQEARLRCSPMKGHSHVYWYRQLPEEGLKFMVYLQKENIIDESGMPKERFSAEFPKEGPSILRIQQVVRGDSAAYFCASSQGRGNQPQHFGDGTRLSIL.

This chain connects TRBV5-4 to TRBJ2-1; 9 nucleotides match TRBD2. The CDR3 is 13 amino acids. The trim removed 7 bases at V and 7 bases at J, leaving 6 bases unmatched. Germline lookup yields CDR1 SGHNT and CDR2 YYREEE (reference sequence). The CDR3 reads CASGGTSPNEQFF. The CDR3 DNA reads TGTGCCAGCGGCGGGACTAGCCCTAATGAGCAGTTCTTC.

The CDR3: CASKRGQGDLSSYNEQFF. The CDR3, as DNA: TGTGCCAGCAAGCGGGGACAGGGGGACCTTAGCTCCTACAATGAGCAGTTCTTC. This chain uses TRBV2 with TRBJ2-1, with 11 nucleotides matching TRBD1. This CDR3 has 18 residues. The V gene end was trimmed by 7 bases and the J gene end by 0 bases; junction bases not matched to a gene: 11. Germline-derived CDR1 and CDR2 are SNHLY and FYNNEI.

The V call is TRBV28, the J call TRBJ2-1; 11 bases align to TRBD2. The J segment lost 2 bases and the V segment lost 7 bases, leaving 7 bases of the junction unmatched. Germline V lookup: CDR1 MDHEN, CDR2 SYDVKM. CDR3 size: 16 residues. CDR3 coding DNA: TGTGCCAGCATCCCAGGACTAGCGGGCCCCTACAATGAGCAGTTCTTC. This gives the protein CASIPGLAGPYNEQFF.

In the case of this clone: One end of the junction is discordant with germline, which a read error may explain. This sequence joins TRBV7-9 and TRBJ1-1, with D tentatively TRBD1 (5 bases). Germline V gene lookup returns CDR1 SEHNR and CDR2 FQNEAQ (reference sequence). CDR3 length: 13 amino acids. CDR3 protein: CSSSFGGNTEAFF. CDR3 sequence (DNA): TGTTCCAGCAGCTTCGGGGGGAACACTGAAGCTTTCTTT.

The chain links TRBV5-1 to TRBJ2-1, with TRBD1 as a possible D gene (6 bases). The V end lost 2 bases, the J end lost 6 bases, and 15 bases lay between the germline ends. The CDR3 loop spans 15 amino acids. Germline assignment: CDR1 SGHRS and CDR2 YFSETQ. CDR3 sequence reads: CASSFGTHTGNEQFF. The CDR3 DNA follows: TGCGCCAGCAGCTTCGGGACACATACCGGCAATGAGCAGTTCTTC.

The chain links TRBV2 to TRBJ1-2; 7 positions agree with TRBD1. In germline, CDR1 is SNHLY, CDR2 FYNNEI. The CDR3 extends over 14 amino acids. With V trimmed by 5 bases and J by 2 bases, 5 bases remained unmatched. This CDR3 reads CASSQDRVNYGYTF. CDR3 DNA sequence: TGTGCCAGCAGTCAAGACAGGGTCAACTATGGCTACACCTTC.

Written as DNA, the CDR3 is TGTGCCAGCAGCTTGGAATACCAACAGGGGGCGACCTACAATGAGCAGTTCTTC. Its protein product is CASSLEYQQGATYNEQFF. This chain connects TRBV5-5 to TRBJ2-1; 9 bases are shared with TRBD1. Unmatched junction bases numbered 9, after V lost 0 bases and J lost 2 bases. The CDR3 sequence is 18 residues long. The germline gives CDR1 SGHKS, CDR2 YYEKEE (reference sequence).

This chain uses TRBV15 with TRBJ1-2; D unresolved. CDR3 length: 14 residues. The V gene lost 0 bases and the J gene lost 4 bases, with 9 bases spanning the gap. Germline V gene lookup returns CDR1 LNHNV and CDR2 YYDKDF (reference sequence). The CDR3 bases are TGTGCCACCAGCAGAGATCTTACAGCCTATGGCTACACCTTC. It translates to CATSRDLTAYGYTF.

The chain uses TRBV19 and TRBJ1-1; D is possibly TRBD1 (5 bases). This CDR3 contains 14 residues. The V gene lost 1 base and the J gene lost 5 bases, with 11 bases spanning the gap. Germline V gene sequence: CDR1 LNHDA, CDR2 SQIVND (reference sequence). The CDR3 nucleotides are TGTGCCAGTAGTATAGGGGGGGGGTTGACTGAAGCTTTCTTT. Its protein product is CASSIGGGLTEAFF. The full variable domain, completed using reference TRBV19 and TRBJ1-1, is DGGITQSPKYLFRKEGQNVTLSCEQNLNHDAMYWYRQDPGQGLRLIYYSQIVNDFQKGDIAEGYSVSREKKESFPLTVTSAQKNPTAFYLCASSIGGGLTEAFFGQGTRLTVV.

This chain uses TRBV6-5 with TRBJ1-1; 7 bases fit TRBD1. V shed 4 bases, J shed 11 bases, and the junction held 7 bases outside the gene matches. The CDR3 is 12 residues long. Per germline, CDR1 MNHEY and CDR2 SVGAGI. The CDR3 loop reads CASSSRQGRAFF. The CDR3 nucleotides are TGTGCCAGCAGTTCTCGACAGGGAAGGGCTTTCTTT.

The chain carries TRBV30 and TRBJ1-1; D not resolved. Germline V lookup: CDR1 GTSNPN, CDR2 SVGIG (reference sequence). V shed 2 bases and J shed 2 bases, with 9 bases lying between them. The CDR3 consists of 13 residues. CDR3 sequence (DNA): TGTGCCTGGAGTCCTAGATTAAACACTGAAGCTTTCTTT. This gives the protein CAWSPRLNTEAFF. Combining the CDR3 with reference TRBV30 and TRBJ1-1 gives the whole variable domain SQTIHQWPATLVQPVGSPLSLECTVEGTSNPNLYWYRQAAGRGLQLLFYSVGIGQISSEVPQNLSASRPQDRQFILSSKKLLLSDSGFYLCAWSPRLNTEAFFGQGTRLTVV.

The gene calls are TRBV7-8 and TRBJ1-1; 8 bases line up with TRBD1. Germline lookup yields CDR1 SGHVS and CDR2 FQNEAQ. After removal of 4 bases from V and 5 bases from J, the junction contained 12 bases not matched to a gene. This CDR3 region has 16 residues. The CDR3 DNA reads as TGTGCCAGCAGCTCCCTCGGCAGGGGGCTGCAAACTGAAGCTTTCTTT. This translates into CASSSLGRGLQTEAFF.

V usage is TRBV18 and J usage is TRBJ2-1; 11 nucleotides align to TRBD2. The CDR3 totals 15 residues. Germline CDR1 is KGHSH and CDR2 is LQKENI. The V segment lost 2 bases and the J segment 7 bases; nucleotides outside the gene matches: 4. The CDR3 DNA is TGTGCCAGCTCACCAGGGCTAGCGGGGGGTAATGAGCAGTTCTTC. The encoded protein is CASSPGLAGGNEQFF. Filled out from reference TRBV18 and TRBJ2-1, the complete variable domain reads NAGVMQNPRHLVRRRGQEARLRCSPMKGHSHVYWYRQLPEEGLKFMVYLQKENIIDESGMPKERFSAEFPKEGPSILRIQQVVRGDSAAYFCASSPGLAGGNEQFFGPGTRLTVL.

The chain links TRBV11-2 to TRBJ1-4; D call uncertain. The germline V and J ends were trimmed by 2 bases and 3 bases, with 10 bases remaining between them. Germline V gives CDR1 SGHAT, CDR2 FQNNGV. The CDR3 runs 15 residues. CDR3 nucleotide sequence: TGTGCCAGCAGCTTATTTGGGAGTCCTAATGAAAAACTGTTTTTT. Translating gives CASSLFGSPNEKLFF. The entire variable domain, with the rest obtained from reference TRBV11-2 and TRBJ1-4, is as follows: EAGVAQSPRYKIIEKRQSVAFWCNPISGHATLYWYQQILGQGPKLLIQFQNNGVVDDSQLPKDRFSAERLKGVDSTLKIQPAKLEDSAVYLCASSLFGSPNEKLFFGSGTQLSVL.